The 22 T cell receptor beta chains below were found in one sample sequenced in a study of OX40 agonist ivuxolimab in advanced cancers. Only in-frame clones appear in the TCRdb table, and some are missing; sequencing was by immunoSEQ multiplex PCR. The sample carries about 66,000 clones, approximately 92% recorded once. Specimen: CD4+ or CD8+ T cells sorted from blood, collected in a trial of the OX40 agonist ivuxolimab. The receptor source for this set is an adult with an advanced solid tumor such as melanoma, head and neck, liver or kidney cancer.

Only one count was recorded for this clone. This chain uses TRBV29-1 with TRBJ2-2; 8 bases are shared with TRBD1. CDR3 size: 15 residues. V gave up 2 bases and J gave up 2 bases; unmatched junction bases: 4. The germline gives CDR1 SQVTM, CDR2 ANQGSEA. CDR3 in amino acids: CSVEQGQVNTGELFF. The CDR3, as DNA: TGCAGCGTTGAACAGGGACAGGTTAACACCGGGGAGCTGTTTTTT.

The V call is TRBV19, the J call TRBJ2-3; TRBD1 agrees at 10 bases. V lost 7 bases and J lost 8; bases outside the gene matches: 9. The CDR3 consists of 14 residues. Per germline, CDR1 LNHDA and CDR2 SQIVND (reference sequence). The CDR3 reads CASTGTGDSVTQYF. Written as DNA, the CDR3 is TGTGCCAGTACAGGGACAGGGGATTCAGTTACGCAGTATTTT.

This clone was found once. The chain recombines TRBV19 with TRBJ2-3; 9 positions match TRBD2. Germline V gene data show CDR1 as LNHDA and CDR2 as SQIVND (reference sequence). The ends lost 5 bases at V and 5 bases at J; junction bases unmatched: 8. This CDR3 is 15 amino acids long. CDR3 residues: CASSYAGGPIDTQYF. The CDR3, as DNA: TGTGCCAGTAGTTACGCGGGAGGGCCGATAGATACGCAGTATTTT. The full variable domain, rest sourced from reference TRBV19 and TRBJ2-3, is DGGITQSPKYLFRKEGQNVTLSCEQNLNHDAMYWYRQDPGQGLRLIYYSQIVNDFQKGDIAEGYSVSREKKESFPLTVTSAQKNPTAFYLCASSYAGGPIDTQYFGPGTRLTVL.

The chain uses TRBV28 and TRBJ1-2; D might be TRBD1 (5 bases). This CDR3 is 14 amino acids long. The ends were cut back, 4 bases at V and 3 bases at J, with 12 bases in the middle. The V gene's germline CDR1 is MDHEN and CDR2 SYDVKM. The CDR3 DNA reads TGTGCCAGCAGTTCGGGGGACTCTTACTATGGCTACACCTTC. It encodes CASSSGDSYYGYTF.

The V and J genes are TRBV19 and TRBJ2-6; maybe TRBD1 (6 bases). This CDR3 spans 15 amino acids. V lost 3 bases to trimming and J lost 0 bases, with 6 bases between them. From germline, CDR1 is LNHDA and CDR2 SQIVND (reference sequence). In DNA form, the CDR3 reads TGTGCCAGTAGTATGGACAGCTCTGGGGCCAACGTCCTGACTTTC. Protein product: CASSMDSSGANVLTF.

The chain joins TRBV29-1 to TRBJ2-7, with 12 positions matching TRBD2. The CDR3 covers 15 residues. Germline values: CDR1 SQVTM, CDR2 ANQGSEA. The J segment lost 2 bases and the V segment lost 5 bases, leaving 7 bases of the junction unmatched. The DNA of the CDR3 is TGCAGCGTTCTGATTGGACTAGCGGGACCCTACGAGCAGTACTTC. Its protein product is CSVLIGLAGPYEQYF.

The sample holds a few counts of this clone. The chain has TRBV4-1 and TRBJ1-1; no clear D gene. The V end was cut by 2 bases, the J end by 3 bases, with 7 bases between. This CDR3 spans 13 amino acids. The germline gives CDR1 MGHRA, CDR2 YSYEKL. CDR3 residues: CASSQQTYTEAFF. The DNA of the CDR3 is TGCGCCAGCAGCCAACAAACTTACACTGAAGCTTTCTTT.

The V gene is TRBV20-1, the J gene TRBJ2-1; D may match TRBD1 or TRBD2 (5 bases each). The CDR3 has 11 residues. Trimming took off 6 bases at V and 9 bases at J, with 12 bases between the two ends. CDR1 DFQATT and CDR2 SNEGSKA come from the germline V gene (reference sequence). The CDR3 region is CSAKRGGEQFF. In DNA, the CDR3 is TGCAGTGCCAAGAGGGGTGGTGAGCAGTTCTTC.

V is TRBV9 and J is TRBJ2-3; 8 bases agree with TRBD2. The CDR3 is made up of 16 amino acids. V lost 3 bases to trimming and J lost 3 bases; unmatched junction nucleotides: 9. CDR1 is SGDLS, CDR2 YYNGEE, per germline. The CDR3 spells CASSARGAGVTDTQYF. CDR3 coding DNA: TGTGCCAGCAGCGCCCGGGGAGCGGGGGTGACAGATACGCAGTATTTT.

This chain uses TRBV27 with TRBJ1-2; D gene uncertain. The CDR3 has 13 residues. Germline V gene lookup returns CDR1 MNHEY and CDR2 SMNVEV (reference sequence). Deletions cut 3 bases from V and 3 bases from J, with 8 bases between. The CDR3 reads CASSLGVHYGYTF. In DNA, the CDR3 is TGTGCCAGCAGTTTGGGCGTTCACTATGGCTACACCTTC.

This sequence joins TRBV30 and TRBJ1-2; TRBD1 is a possible D gene (5 bases). The V gene lost 0 bases and the J gene lost 2 bases, with 10 bases spanning the gap. CDR1 is GTSNPN and CDR2 is SVGIG in the germline V gene (reference sequence). This CDR3 is built from 14 residues. The CDR3 sequence is CAWSVYDRNYGYTF. DNA for the CDR3: TGTGCCTGGAGTGTATATGACAGAAACTATGGCTACACCTTC.

This clone was recorded once. The chain couples TRBV6-5 to TRBJ2-5; D is unclear. Trimming removed 0 bases at V and 3 bases at J, with 5 bases between. The CDR3 contains 13 residues. Per the germline V gene, CDR1 is MNHEY and CDR2 is SVGAGI. The CDR3 sequence is CASSYSREETQYF. DNA of the CDR3: TGTGCCAGCAGTTACTCGAGAGAAGAGACCCAGTACTTC.

This chain links TRBV7-2 with TRBJ1-4, with TRBD1 matching over 7 bases. V lost 5 bases to trimming and J lost 5 bases; unmatched junction nucleotides: 8. Germline CDR1 reads SGHTA; CDR2 reads FQGNSA. CDR3 length: 15 residues. The CDR3 reads CASSPGTASNEKLFF. The CDR3, as DNA: TGTGCCAGCAGCCCGGGGACAGCTAGCAATGAAAAACTGTTTTTT. Looking up the rest from reference TRBV7-2 and TRBJ1-4 gives the full variable domain: GAGVSQSPSNKVTEKGKDVELRCDPISGHTALYWYRQSLGQGLEFLIYFQGNSAPDKSGLPSDRFSAERTGGSVSTLTIQRTQQEDSAVYLCASSPGTASNEKLFFGSGTQLSVL.

V gene TRBV14 combines with J gene TRBJ2-7; 13 bases are shared with TRBD2. CDR3 length equals 16 residues. V was clipped by 3 bases and J by 5 bases; unmatched bases: 7. Germline lookup yields CDR1 SGHDN and CDR2 FVKESK. The CDR3 here is CASSQGLGLAGDEQYF. CDR3 in DNA: TGTGCCAGCAGCCAGGGCCTCGGACTAGCGGGAGACGAGCAGTACTTC.

The chain joins TRBV5-1 to TRBJ2-7; D is unresolved. V was cut by 1 base and J by 7 bases, with 15 bases left in between. Germline V lookup: CDR1 SGHRS, CDR2 YFSETQ. The CDR3 covers 14 residues. This chain's CDR3 is CASSLTDGPLEQYF. The CDR3 nucleotides are TGCGCCAGCAGCTTGACGGATGGGCCTCTGGAGCAGTACTTC. Using reference TRBV5-1 and TRBJ2-7 for the parts outside the CDR3, the full variable domain is KAGVTQTPRYLIKTRGQQVTLSCSPISGHRSVSWYQQTPGQGLQFLFEYFSETQRNKGNFPGRFSGRQFSNSRSEMNVSTLELGDSALYLCASSLTDGPLEQYFGPGTRLTVT.

This rearrangement joins TRBV27 to TRBJ2-7; D gene unclear. Trimming took off 3 bases at V and 0 bases at J, with 9 bases between the two ends. Germline V lookup: CDR1 MNHEY, CDR2 SMNVEV (reference sequence). This CDR3 comprises 14 residues. As DNA, the CDR3 is TGTGCCAGCAGTTTCCAGGCTAGCTCCTACGAGCAGTACTTC. Protein product: CASSFQASSYEQYF.

This chain uses TRBV9 with TRBJ2-1; 9 bases are shared with TRBD2. The CDR3 spans 17 residues. Germline V CDR1 and CDR2: SGDLS, YYNGEE. The trim removed 0 bases at V and 7 bases at J, leaving 11 bases unmatched. CDR3 sequence: CASSVAGLASPKNEQFF. CDR3 sequence (DNA): TGTGCCAGCAGCGTAGCCGGACTAGCGTCCCCTAAGAATGAGCAGTTCTTC.

V usage is TRBV19 and J usage is TRBJ2-7; D is undetermined. The ends were cut back, 2 bases at V and 1 base at J, with 15 bases in the middle. The CDR3 runs 16 residues. Germline values: CDR1 LNHDA, CDR2 SQIVND (reference sequence). CDR3 region: CASSIKGGVKSYEQYF. In DNA form, the CDR3 reads TGTGCCAGTAGTATAAAGGGCGGAGTTAAGTCCTACGAGCAGTACTTC.

This clone was detected once. The chain combines TRBV27 with TRBJ2-7, with 9 bases lining up with TRBD1. The CDR3 is 17 amino acids. Trimming removed 5 bases from V and 5 bases from J; junction bases left unmatched: 16. The germline gives CDR1 MNHEY, CDR2 SMNVEV (reference sequence). The CDR3 reads CASSTGGANIPTDEQYF. In nucleotides, the CDR3 is TGTGCCAGCAGTACAGGGGGCGCGAATATCCCTACGGACGAGCAGTACTTC.

The gene calls are TRBV7-9 and TRBJ1-1; TRBD1 matches at 8 bases. V dropped 0 bases and J dropped 1; count of bases not matched to a gene: 4. CDR3 length equals 16 residues. The V gene's germline CDR1 is SEHNR and CDR2 FQNEAQ (reference sequence). As DNA, the CDR3 is TGTGCCAGCAGCTTAGCTGGACAGGGTCCGAACACTGAAGCTTTCTTT. Amino acids: CASSLAGQGPNTEAFF.

The genes are TRBV27 and TRBJ1-1, with D tentatively TRBD1 (6 bases). The germline V gene has CDR1 MNHEY and CDR2 SMNVEV (reference sequence). With 6 bases removed from V and 1 base from J, the gap between germline ends came to 9 bases. There are 13 residues in the CDR3. The CDR3 loop is CASSSTGNTEAFF. The CDR3 DNA sequence: TGTGCCAGCAGCTCGACAGGGAACACTGAAGCTTTCTTT.

CDR3 sequence reads: CASSGAGFEQYF. For the CDR3, the DNA is TGTGCCAGCAGCGGCGCAGGGTTCGAGCAGTACTTC. The genes are TRBV9 and TRBJ2-7; possibly TRBD1 for D (5 bases). This CDR3 comprises 12 residues. Trimming cost V 3 bases and J 6 bases, with 10 bases left between them. Germline CDR1 reads SGDLS; CDR2 reads YYNGEE.